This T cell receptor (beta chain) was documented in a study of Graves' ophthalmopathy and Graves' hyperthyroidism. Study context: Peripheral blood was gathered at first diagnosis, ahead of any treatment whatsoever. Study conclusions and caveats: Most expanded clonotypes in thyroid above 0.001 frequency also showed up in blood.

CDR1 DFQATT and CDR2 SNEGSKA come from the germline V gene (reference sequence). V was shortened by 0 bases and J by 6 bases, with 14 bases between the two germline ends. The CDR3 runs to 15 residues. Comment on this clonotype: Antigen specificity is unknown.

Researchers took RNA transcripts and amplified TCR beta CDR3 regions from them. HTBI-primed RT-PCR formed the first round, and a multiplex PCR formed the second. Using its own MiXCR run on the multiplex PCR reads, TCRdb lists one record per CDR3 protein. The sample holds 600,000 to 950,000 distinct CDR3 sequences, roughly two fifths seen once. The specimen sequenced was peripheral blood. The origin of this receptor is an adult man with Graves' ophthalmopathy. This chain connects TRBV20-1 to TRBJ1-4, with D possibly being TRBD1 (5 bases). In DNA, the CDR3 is TGCAGTGCTAGAGATGAGGCAGGGATAGATGAAAAACTGTTTTTT. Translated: CSARDEAGIDEKLFF.